The 27 T cell receptor beta chains presented below share a single source sample, sequenced in a study of blood T cell repertoires in COVID-19. Measured with immunoSEQ multiplex PCR; TCRdb has only the in-frame clones, and not every one. The sample records roughly 200,000 clones, 85% to 90% being singletons. The sequencing sample was made of PBMCs or T cells enriched from blood (not recorded which). The receptor source for this set is a man aged 25-45 years who had recovered from COVID-19.

This clone was detected once. The chain has TRBV27 and TRBJ2-7; 10 nucleotides agree with TRBD2. The CDR3 runs to 16 residues. The V gene end was trimmed by 10 bases and the J gene end by 4 bases; junction bases not matched to a gene: 16. Germline assignment: CDR1 MNHEY and CDR2 SMNVEV (reference sequence). The CDR3 is CATRGVAGGGEYEQYF. The CDR3 nucleotides read TGTGCCACCCGGGGGGTAGCGGGAGGCGGTGAGTACGAGCAGTACTTC.

This rearrangement joins TRBV15 to TRBJ1-2, with 7 bases identical to TRBD1. V lost 5 bases, J lost 4 bases, and 4 bases stayed unmatched. Germline CDR1 and CDR2: LNHNV and YYDKDF (reference sequence). The CDR3 totals 13 residues. The CDR3 reads CATSGRGVYGYTF. The CDR3 nucleotides are TGTGCCACCAGCGGCAGGGGGGTCTATGGCTACACCTTC.

This rearrangement joins TRBV10-1 to TRBJ2-7, with 8 bases matching TRBD1. V dropped 5 bases and J dropped 6; count of bases not matched to a gene: 9. This CDR3 has 14 amino acids. Germline V gives CDR1 WNHNN, CDR2 SYGVQD (reference sequence). The CDR3 DNA reads TGCGCCAGCAGTCCGGGACAGGACTTAGGCGAGCAGTACTTC. It specifies CASSPGQDLGEQYF.

The chain has TRBV2 and TRBJ1-5; 8 positions match TRBD1. Trimming at V came to 8 bases and at J to 6 bases, leaving 9 bases not matched to a gene. Germline V lookup: CDR1 SNHLY, CDR2 FYNNEI. The CDR3 runs 14 residues. This CDR3 reads CASARDRKGQPQHF. Written as DNA, the CDR3 is TGTGCCAGCGCCCGGGACAGGAAAGGTCAGCCCCAGCATTTT.

This chain uses TRBV7-9 with TRBJ1-4; D is unresolved. The V gene's germline CDR1 is SEHNR and CDR2 FQNEAQ (reference sequence). This CDR3 contains 16 residues. V lost 6 bases and J lost 2, with 16 bases in between. CDR3 amino acids: CASRKDGRGTNEKLFF. CDR3 nucleotides: TGTGCCAGCAGGAAGGACGGACGCGGGACTAATGAAAAACTGTTTTTT.

This clone was found once. The chain couples TRBV9 to TRBJ2-1, with 8 bases that match TRBD1. Germline lookup yields CDR1 SGDLS and CDR2 YYNGEE. The ends lost 3 bases at V and 0 bases at J; junction bases unmatched: 11. The CDR3 covers 18 residues. CDR3 sequence reads: CASSATDRVLSSYNEQFF. CDR3 DNA sequence: TGTGCCAGCAGCGCTACGGACAGGGTCCTTAGCTCCTACAATGAGCAGTTCTTC. Variable domain in full (rest from reference TRBV9 and TRBJ2-1): DSGVTQTPKHLITATGQRVTLRCSPRSGDLSVYWYQQSLDQGLQFLIQYYNGEERAKGNILERFSAQQFPDLHSELNLSSLELGDSALYFCASSATDRVLSSYNEQFFGPGTRLTVL.

The chain links TRBV6-2 or TRBV6-3 to TRBJ2-2; 9 positions match TRBD2. The germline gives CDR1 MNHEY, CDR2 SVGEGT. With V trimmed by 3 bases and J by 1 base, 6 bases remained unmatched. This CDR3 has 17 residues. Here the CDR3 reads CASSYGGGAGNTGELFF. The CDR3 DNA reads as TGTGCCAGCAGTTATGGCGGGGGGGCCGGGAACACCGGGGAGCTGTTTTTT.

This chain links TRBV11-2 with TRBJ2-2, with 8 positions matching TRBD1. This CDR3 contains 16 residues. The V gene's germline CDR1 is SGHAT and CDR2 FQNNGV. J lost 3 bases, V lost 6 bases, and 9 bases had no gene match. CDR3 region: CASRGLSDRDTGELFF. CDR3 nucleotide sequence: TGTGCCAGCAGGGGCCTGTCGGACAGGGACACCGGGGAGCTGTTTTTT. The whole variable domain, remainder taken from reference TRBV11-2 and TRBJ2-2, is EAGVAQSPRYKIIEKRQSVAFWCNPISGHATLYWYQQILGQGPKLLIQFQNNGVVDDSQLPKDRFSAERLKGVDSTLKIQPAKLEDSAVYLCASRGLSDRDTGELFFGEGSRLTVL.

This clone was observed a single time. J is TRBJ2-5 and V is TRBV2; D may be TRBD1 (5 bases). The CDR3 loop spans 14 amino acids. Germline V gives CDR1 SNHLY, CDR2 FYNNEI. V was shortened by 8 bases and J by 1 base, with 14 bases between the two germline ends. The CDR3 DNA reads TGTGCCAGCGCCTACAGGCGATCCCAAGAGACCCAGTACTTC. This encodes CASAYRRSQETQYF.

On this clone itself: The sample has other DNA sequences that encode this CDR3 too. The chain couples TRBV9 to TRBJ1-3; possible D gene TRBD1, 6 bases. The germline V gene encodes CDR1 SGDLS and CDR2 YYNGEE. V lost 5 bases to trimming and J lost 0 bases, with 12 bases between them. The CDR3 covers 15 residues. The CDR3 nucleotides are TGTGCCAGCAGTCCCACAGGGAACTCTGGAAACACCATATATTTT. It is translated as CASSPTGNSGNTIYF. The whole variable domain, filled in from reference TRBV9 and TRBJ1-3, reads DSGVTQTPKHLITATGQRVTLRCSPRSGDLSVYWYQQSLDQGLQFLIQYYNGEERAKGNILERFSAQQFPDLHSELNLSSLELGDSALYFCASSPTGNSGNTIYFGEGSWLTVV.

V and J are TRBV18 and TRBJ2-1, with 10 nucleotides matching TRBD2. Per germline, CDR1 KGHSH and CDR2 LQKENI. After removal of 4 bases from V and 9 bases from J, the junction contained 9 bases not matched to a gene. The CDR3 has 15 amino acids. CDR3 loop: CASSLSGGALGEQFF. The CDR3 nucleotides are TGTGCCAGCTCACTCAGCGGGGGGGCCCTAGGTGAGCAGTTCTTC.

The chain carries TRBV19 and TRBJ2-1, with 12 bases fitting TRBD2. Trimming cost V 6 bases and J 7 bases; bases outside gene matches: 7. The CDR3 extends over 15 amino acids. The germline V gene encodes CDR1 LNHDA and CDR2 SQIVND (reference sequence). Here the CDR3 reads CASSLSGLAGNEQFF. The CDR3 region has the DNA TGTGCCAGTAGCCTCTCCGGACTAGCGGGGAATGAGCAGTTCTTC.

The chain joins TRBV6-5 to TRBJ2-5; D not resolved. This CDR3 region has 15 residues. Trimming removed 4 bases from V and 0 bases from J, with 12 bases in between. Germline values: CDR1 MNHEY, CDR2 SVGAGI. DNA for the CDR3: TGTGCCAGCAGTTCCGAGGCGGTGTACCAAGAGACCCAGTACTTC. It specifies CASSSEAVYQETQYF.

The chain recombines TRBV6-2 or TRBV6-3 with TRBJ2-3, with 9 nucleotides matching TRBD1. The V segment lost 2 bases and the J segment 4 bases; nucleotides outside the gene matches: 19. From germline, CDR1 is MNHEY and CDR2 SVGEGT. The CDR3 covers 20 residues. This CDR3 is CASSYTRVGPGQGMADTQYF. The CDR3 region has the DNA TGTGCCAGCAGTTACACCCGCGTTGGACCGGGACAGGGCATGGCAGATACGCAGTATTTT.

V usage is TRBV30 and J usage is TRBJ1-3; D possibly corresponds to TRBD1 (6 bases). The germline V gene has CDR1 GTSNPN and CDR2 SVGIG (reference sequence). V dropped 6 bases and J dropped 2 bases, with 14 bases sitting between them. The CDR3 length is 14 residues. CDR3: CACQQGQTGNTIYF. The CDR3 DNA reads TGTGCCTGCCAACAGGGACAAACTGGAAACACCATATATTTT.

CDR3: CASSPKQGGQPQHF. DNA for the CDR3: TGTGCCAGCAGCCCTAAGCAGGGGGGACAGCCCCAGCATTTT. The chain has TRBV21-1 and TRBJ1-5; the table's D call, TRBD1, was not checked against the DNA. TRBV21-1 is flagged as a pseudogene. CDR3 length: 14 amino acids.

The chain carries TRBV12-2 and TRBJ2-2; the table's D gene call, TRBD2, was not cross checked with the DNA. TRBV12-2 is an annotated pseudogene. This CDR3 is built from 15 residues. In DNA, the CDR3 is TGTGCAAGTCGCCGATCGGGGACTATCGCCGGGGAGCTGTTTTTT. Encoded protein: CASRRSGTIAGELFF.

The rearrangement uses TRBV6-2 or TRBV6-3 and TRBJ2-7; 11 bases are a match to TRBD2. In germline, CDR1 is MNHEY, CDR2 SVGEGT. This CDR3 spans 15 amino acids. Trimming cost V 0 bases and J 2 bases; bases outside gene matches: 0. The CDR3 here is CASSYSTSGAYEQYF. The CDR3 DNA reads as TGTGCCAGCAGTTACTCGACTAGCGGGGCCTACGAGCAGTACTTC.

This clone was counted between two and nine times. The chain couples TRBV5-4 to TRBJ1-1; no clear D gene. Germline loops: CDR1 SGHNT, CDR2 YYREEE (reference sequence). V shed 1 base and J shed 1 base, with 5 bases lying between them. The CDR3 has 13 residues. The CDR3 DNA is TGTGCCAGCAGCTTGACAGCGAACACTGAAGCTTTCTTT. Translating gives CASSLTANTEAFF.

J is TRBJ2-6 and V is TRBV5-4, with D maybe TRBD1 (6 bases). The germline V gene encodes CDR1 SGHNT and CDR2 YYREEE (reference sequence). V was shortened by 0 bases and J by 3 bases, with 13 bases between the two germline ends. The CDR3 has 17 amino acids. CDR3 nucleotide sequence: TGTGCCAGCAGCTTGGGGGGGCTTGGGCGTGGGGCCAACGTCCTGACTTTC. Translated: CASSLGGLGRGANVLTF. The whole variable domain, remainder taken from reference TRBV5-4 and TRBJ2-6, is ETGVTQSPTHLIKTRGQQVTLRCSSQSGHNTVSWYQQALGQGPQFIFQYYREEENGRGNFPPRFSGLQFPNYSSELNVNALELDDSALYLCASSLGGLGRGANVLTFGAGSRLTVL.

The CDR3 nucleotides are TGTGCCAGCAGTACGTCCGTGCCGAGGAACACTGAAGCTTTCTTT. This encodes CASSTSVPRNTEAFF. The chain recombines TRBV27 with TRBJ1-1, with D unresolved. CDR3 size: 15 residues. CDR1 is MNHEY, CDR2 SMNVEV, per germline (reference sequence). Trimming pared 5 bases from V and 1 base from J, leaving 14 bases between.

The chain joins TRBV5-1 to TRBJ1-2, with D unresolved. The CDR3 loop spans 15 amino acids. Germline loops: CDR1 SGHRS, CDR2 YFSETQ. The ends were cut back, 0 bases at V and 13 bases at J, with 22 bases in the middle. For the CDR3, the DNA is TGCGCCAGCAGCTTGGGGATCGTCTCTAATAGGCGGTTCACCTTC. Translation gives CASSLGIVSNRRFTF.

The rearrangement uses TRBV6-5 and TRBJ1-1; D might be TRBD1 (6 bases). The germline V gene has CDR1 MNHEY and CDR2 SVGAGI. V lost 7 bases to trimming and J lost 1 base, with 10 bases between them. The CDR3 is 13 residues long. The CDR3 nucleotides read TGTGCCAGCATAAAGACAGGGAACACTGAAGCTTTCTTT. This translates into CASIKTGNTEAFF.

This sequence joins TRBV27 and TRBJ1-2; tentative D call: TRBD1 (6 bases). The CDR3 runs to 13 residues. The germline CDR1 and CDR2 sequences are MNHEY and SMNVEV (reference sequence). Trimming took off 4 bases at V and 4 bases at J, with 10 bases between the two ends. CDR3 residues: CASSSLTGYGYTF. Written as DNA, the CDR3 is TGTGCCAGCAGTTCCCTGACAGGCTATGGCTACACCTTC.

The gene calls are TRBV29-1 and TRBJ2-5; 15 bases match TRBD2. CDR3 size: 16 residues. The germline V gene encodes CDR1 SQVTM and CDR2 ANQGSEA. Germline trimming cut 6 bases from V and 4 bases from J; bases unmatched to any gene: 9. Here the CDR3 DNA reads TGCAGCGTCGGACTAGCGGGAGGGCTGAGTTTAGAGACCCAGTACTTC. This encodes CSVGLAGGLSLETQYF.

This chain joins TRBV29-1 and TRBJ2-5, with unresolved D. V was clipped by 7 bases and J by 5 bases, with 14 bases between them. Per the germline V gene, CDR1 is SQVTM and CDR2 is ANQGSEA. The CDR3 is 12 residues long. CDR3 loop: CSGAPNQETQYF. CDR3 coding DNA: TGCAGCGGGGCTCCAAATCAGGAGACCCAGTACTTC.

This chain uses TRBV10-3 with TRBJ1-4; D might be TRBD1 (5 bases). Looked up from germline, CDR1 is ENHRY and CDR2 is SYGVKD. The V and J ends lost 4 bases and 8 bases respectively, with 11 bases between them. The CDR3 is 13 residues long. CDR3 nucleotides: TGTGCCATCAGTGGGGGCGTCGGGGAAAAACTGTTTTTT. This gives the protein CAISGGVGEKLFF.